Below, 11 T cell receptor beta chains from the same sample are listed, as sequenced in a study of control samples from healthy donors and cancer patients. Sequencing used immunoSEQ multiplex PCR; TCRdb keeps in-frame clones, though not all of them. The sample gives roughly 400,000 clones, over 75% of which show up once; roughly 6.4% is in the top ten. The sample taken for sequencing was PBMCs. The receptors derive from a man aged 35 to 55 with head and neck cancer.

This clone has more than one count but fewer than ten. The chain recombines TRBV30 with TRBJ1-3; D is unclear. Trimming cost V 0 bases and J 4 bases, with 22 bases left between them. CDR3 size: 18 residues. Germline-derived CDR1 and CDR2 are GTSNPN and SVGIG (reference sequence). The CDR3 sequence: CAWSVRRLDYPSGNTIYF. Here the CDR3 DNA reads TGTGCCTGGAGTGTACGTCGTTTGGACTATCCATCGGGAAACACCATATATTTT. The complete variable domain, with remaining parts taken from reference TRBV30 and TRBJ1-3, reads SQTIHQWPATLVQPVGSPLSLECTVEGTSNPNLYWYRQAAGRGLQLLFYSVGIGQISSEVPQNLSASRPQDRQFILSSKKLLLSDSGFYLCAWSVRRLDYPSGNTIYFGEGSWLTVV.

A few counts support this clone. CDR3 loop: CASSPGLAGYEQYF. The CDR3 region has the DNA TGTGCCAGCAGCCCCGGGCTAGCGGGCTACGAGCAGTACTTC. The V gene is TRBV7-9, the J gene TRBJ2-7; 8 bases are shared with TRBD2. Germline CDR1 and CDR2: SEHNR and FQNEAQ (reference sequence). The CDR3 consists of 14 residues. The ends lost 5 bases at V and 3 bases at J; junction bases unmatched: 6.

This chain joins TRBV7-9 and TRBJ2-7; 8 nucleotides line up with TRBD1. The junction had 11 bases not matched to a gene; V was cut back by 8 bases and J by 5 bases. The CDR3 length is 14 residues. The germline CDR1 and CDR2 sequences are SEHNR and FQNEAQ (reference sequence). The CDR3, as DNA: TGTGCCAGCTCTGGTTTTCAGGGGGCGGACGAGCAGTACTTC. Protein sequence: CASSGFQGADEQYF.

The chain links TRBV18 to TRBJ1-5; D uncertain. Trimming took 5 bases from V and 7 from J, leaving 12 bases between them. The germline V gene encodes CDR1 KGHSH and CDR2 LQKENI. The CDR3 totals 13 residues. CDR3 residues: CASSRAGEQPQHF. CDR3 nucleotides: TGTGCCAGCTCAAGAGCCGGGGAGCAGCCCCAGCATTTT.

The V and J genes are TRBV6-6 and TRBJ2-7; the match to TRBD1 covers 7 bases. Per germline, CDR1 MNHNY and CDR2 SVGAGI (reference sequence). The CDR3 contains 15 residues. Trimming at V came to 5 bases and at J to 1 base, leaving 8 bases not matched to a gene. CDR3 residues: CASSLDRAASYEQYF. CDR3 nucleotide sequence: TGTGCCAGCAGTCTCGACAGGGCGGCTTCCTACGAGCAGTACTTC.

The V and J genes are TRBV7-9 and TRBJ2-1, with D perhaps TRBD1 or TRBD2 (5 bases each). This CDR3 is built from 14 residues. The ends were cut back, 5 bases at V and 5 bases at J, with 13 bases in the middle. Germline CDR1 and CDR2: SEHNR and FQNEAQ (reference sequence). The CDR3 nucleotides are TGTGCCAGCAGCCCCTGGGACGGCAACAATGAGCAGTTCTTC. It specifies CASSPWDGNNEQFF.

This chain links TRBV25-1 with TRBJ2-1; the match to TRBD1 covers 10 bases. J lost 9 bases, V lost 6 bases, and 11 bases had no gene match. The germline gives CDR1 MGHDK, CDR2 SYGVNS. CDR3 size: 15 residues. CDR3 region: CASRKTGGRNGEQFF. CDR3 in DNA: TGTGCCAGCAGAAAGACAGGGGGCAGGAATGGTGAGCAGTTCTTC.

Here the CDR3 DNA reads TGTGCCACCAGTGATCGTCGGACAGGGGGGAACGAGCAGTACTTC. It is translated as CATSDRRTGGNEQYF. V and J are TRBV24-1 and TRBJ2-7, with 10 bases that match TRBD1. This CDR3 comprises 15 residues. Per germline, CDR1 KGHDR and CDR2 SFDVKD. The trim removed 3 bases at V and 5 bases at J, leaving 6 bases unmatched.

V gene TRBV5-4 combines with J gene TRBJ2-3; weak D call: TRBD2 (5 bases). Germline V gene data show CDR1 as SGHNT and CDR2 as YYREEE (reference sequence). The CDR3 is 16 amino acids. Trimming stripped 2 bases from V and 0 bases from J, with 13 bases between. The CDR3 DNA is TGTGCCAGCAGCTTACGGACTGGGGTTAGCACAGATACGCAGTATTTT. The encoded protein is CASSLRTGVSTDTQYF.

V is TRBV28 and J is TRBJ1-1, with D uncertain. V was shortened by 1 base and J by 1 base, with 10 bases between the two germline ends. Germline lookup yields CDR1 MDHEN and CDR2 SYDVKM. The CDR3 extends over 15 amino acids. CDR3 nucleotides: TGTGCCAGCAGTTTATATGGTACGGGGAACACTGAAGCTTTCTTT. It translates to CASSLYGTGNTEAFF. Together with reference TRBV28 and TRBJ1-1, the CDR3 gives the full variable domain: DVKVTQSSRYLVKRTGEKVFLECVQDMDHENMFWYRQDPGLGLRLIYFSYDVKMKEKGDIPEGYSVSREKKERFSLILESASTNQTSMYLCASSLYGTGNTEAFFGQGTRLTVV.

The rearrangement uses TRBV11-2 and TRBJ2-5; D perhaps matches TRBD1 (6 bases). Germline V gene lookup returns CDR1 SGHAT and CDR2 FQNNGV. V was pared by 5 bases and J by 1 base, with 14 bases between. CDR3 size: 15 residues. Here the CDR3 DNA reads TGTGCCAGCAGCCTTGACGACAGGATCCAAGAGACCCAGTACTTC. Its protein product is CASSLDDRIQETQYF. The whole variable domain, filled in from reference TRBV11-2 and TRBJ2-5, reads EAGVAQSPRYKIIEKRQSVAFWCNPISGHATLYWYQQILGQGPKLLIQFQNNGVVDDSQLPKDRFSAERLKGVDSTLKIQPAKLEDSAVYLCASSLDDRIQETQYFGPGTRLLVL.